The source of this T cell receptor (beta chain) is a study of shared clonotypes between healthy human individuals. Study-level findings and limits: Against clonotypes common to all four donors, non-shared ones had lower generation probabilities. Only a few donors were included, so the genetic and exposure-history diversity represented was limited. Rarefaction showed that sequencing of sorted subsets was incomplete (despite large depth).

Original data processing: Filtering of immunoSEQ junctional sequences could not match full-length read filtering. The protocol was immunoSEQ multiplex PCR, while the TCRdb copy is restricted to in-frame clones and leaves out a portion. Clone size and V and J calls were adopted from that table, with D and trimming inferred from the DNA. The sample includes 2 million or so clones, roughly 95% of them seen just once. As regards this clone: Antigen specificity is unknown.

Source material: naive CD4+ T cells sorted from blood. Subset specified: CD45RA+ positively selected. This clonotype originated in a young man in good health.

CDR3 sequence: CASSARQGDYEQYF. DNA of the CDR3: TGCGCCAGCAGCGCCCGACAGGGGGACTACGAGCAGTACTTC. The rearrangement uses TRBV5-1 and TRBJ2-7; TRBD1 matches at 9 bases. The V gene's germline CDR1 is SGHRS and CDR2 YFSETQ. The V gene end was trimmed by 4 bases and the J gene end by 3 bases; junction bases not matched to a gene: 5. This CDR3 is built from 14 residues.